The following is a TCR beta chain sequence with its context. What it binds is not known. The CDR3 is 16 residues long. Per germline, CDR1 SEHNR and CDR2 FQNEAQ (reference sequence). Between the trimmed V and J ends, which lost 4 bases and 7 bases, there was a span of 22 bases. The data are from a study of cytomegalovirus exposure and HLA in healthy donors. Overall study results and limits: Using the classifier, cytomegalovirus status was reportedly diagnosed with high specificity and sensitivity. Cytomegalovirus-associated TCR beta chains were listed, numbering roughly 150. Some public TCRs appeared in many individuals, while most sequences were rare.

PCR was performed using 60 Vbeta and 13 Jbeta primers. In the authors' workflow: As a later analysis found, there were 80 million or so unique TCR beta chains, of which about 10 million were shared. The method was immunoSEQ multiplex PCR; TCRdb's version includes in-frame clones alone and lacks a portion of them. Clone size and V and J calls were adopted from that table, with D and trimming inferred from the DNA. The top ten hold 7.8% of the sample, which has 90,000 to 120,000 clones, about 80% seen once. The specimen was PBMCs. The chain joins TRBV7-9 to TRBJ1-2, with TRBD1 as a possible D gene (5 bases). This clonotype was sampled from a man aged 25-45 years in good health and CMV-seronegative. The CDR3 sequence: CASSSVARGPTSGYTF. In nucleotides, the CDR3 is TGTGCCAGCAGCTCAGTAGCTAGGGGTCCAACCTCTGGCTACACCTTC.